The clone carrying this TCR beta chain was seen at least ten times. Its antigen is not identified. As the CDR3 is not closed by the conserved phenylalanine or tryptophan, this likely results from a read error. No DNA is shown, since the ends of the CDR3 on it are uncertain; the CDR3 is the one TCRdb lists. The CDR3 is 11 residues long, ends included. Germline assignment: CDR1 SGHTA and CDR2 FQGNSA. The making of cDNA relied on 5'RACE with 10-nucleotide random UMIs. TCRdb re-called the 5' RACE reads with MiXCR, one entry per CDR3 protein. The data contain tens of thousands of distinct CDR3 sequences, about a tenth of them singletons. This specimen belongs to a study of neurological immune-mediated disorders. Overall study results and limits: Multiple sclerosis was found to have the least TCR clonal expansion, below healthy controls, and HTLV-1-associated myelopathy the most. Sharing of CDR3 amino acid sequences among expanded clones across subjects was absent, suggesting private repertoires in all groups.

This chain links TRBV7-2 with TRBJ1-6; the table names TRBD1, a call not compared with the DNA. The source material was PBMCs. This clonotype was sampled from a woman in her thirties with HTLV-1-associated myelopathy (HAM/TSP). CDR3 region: CASTLRMGVGG.